Presented here are 21 T cell receptor beta chains from one specimen sequenced in a study of regulatory T cells in long-lasting Graves disease. The sample's time point: persistent/refractory GD, antithyroid drugs over 5 years with positive TRAb. Extracted RNA from PBMCs served as the source of the TCR library. Through Arm-PCR of CDR3 regions and iRepertoire HTBI primers, TCR beta libraries were built. TCRdb redid the calling of the multiplex PCR reads with MiXCR, one entry per CDR3 protein. The table lists some 420,000 distinct CDR3 sequences, 22% of them singletons, with 13% in the top ten. Specimen: peripheral blood mononuclear cells (PBMCs), collected when the disease was refractory, from a patient treated with antithyroid drugs. Source of these receptors: a female donor with Graves disease.

This chain joins TRBV19 and TRBJ1-1; 7 positions match TRBD1. J gave up 6 bases and V 8 bases, and 15 bases lay outside the gene matches. Germline CDR1 and CDR2: LNHDA and SQIVND (reference sequence). CDR3 size: 15 residues. The CDR3 sequence is CASADWTGVTPEAFF. CDR3 DNA: TGTGCCAGTGCCGATTGGACAGGAGTAACACCTGAAGCTTTCTTT.

This clonotype occurred a few times. This sequence joins TRBV11-2 and TRBJ1-6; TRBD1 might be the D (5 bases). Germline CDR1 SGHAT, CDR2 FQNNGV. With 4 bases removed from V and 6 bases from J, the gap between germline ends came to 16 bases. The CDR3 extends over 16 amino acids. The CDR3 protein is CASSSGAGRSNSPLHF. CDR3 coding DNA: TGTGCCAGCAGCTCCGGGGCAGGGAGGTCTAATTCACCCCTCCACTTT.

This clonotype was observed at least ten times. The chain combines TRBV28 with TRBJ2-7, with D unresolved. The CDR3 sequence is 15 residues long. The ends were cut back, 3 bases at V and 7 bases at J, with 19 bases in the middle. CDR1 and CDR2 (germline): MDHEN, SYDVKM. DNA for the CDR3: TGTGCCAGCAGTTTGGAGCCCGCAGGCCAGACAGAGCAGTACTTC. Translating gives CASSLEPAGQTEQYF.

This clonotype showed up just a few times. The chain carries TRBV6-1 and TRBJ2-7; 10 positions agree with TRBD1. The length of the CDR3 is 14 residues. The germline V gene encodes CDR1 MNHNS and CDR2 SASEGT. The V segment lost 6 bases and the J segment 6 bases; nucleotides outside the gene matches: 8. The CDR3 DNA reads TGTGCCAGCAGGTCCGGGACAGGGGTTCTCGAGCAGTACTTC. It translates to CASRSGTGVLEQYF.

The chain is built from TRBV6-1 and TRBJ2-1; TRBD2 is a possible D gene (6 bases). Between the trimmed V and J ends, which lost 8 bases and 5 bases, there was a span of 16 bases. CDR1 is MNHNS and CDR2 is SASEGT in the germline V gene. CDR3 length: 14 amino acids. The CDR3 DNA sequence: TGTGCCAGCTCAAAGGGGTGGGAGGACAATGAGCAGTTCTTC. Translated, it gives CASSKGWEDNEQFF.

The sample holds many counts of this clonotype. The chain combines TRBV24-1 with TRBJ1-2; possibly TRBD1 for D (5 bases). This CDR3 has 15 amino acids. The germline V and J ends were trimmed by 3 bases and 1 base, with 11 bases remaining between them. Germline CDR1 KGHDR, CDR2 SFDVKD. The CDR3 bases are TGTGCCACCAGTGATCCGGGACGGGGTAACTATGGCTACACCTTC. Its protein is CATSDPGRGNYGYTF.

This clonotype was recorded a few times. The chain combines TRBV30 with TRBJ2-2; 8 bases map to TRBD1. Trimming at V came to 1 base and at J to 3 bases, leaving 4 bases not matched to a gene. The germline V gene has CDR1 GTSNPN and CDR2 SVGIG (reference sequence). The CDR3 covers 15 residues. CDR3 region: CAWSGTGYDTGELFF. As DNA, the CDR3 is TGTGCCTGGAGTGGGACAGGGTACGACACCGGGGAGCTGTTTTTT.

This clonotype has a count of ten or more. The rearrangement links TRBV12-3 or TRBV12-4 to TRBJ2-7; 15 positions match TRBD2. Losses at the gene ends were 5 bases for V and 3 bases for J; bases not matched to a gene: 11. The CDR3 is 18 amino acids. CDR3 nucleotide sequence: TGTGCCAGCAGTCCTCTAGGACTAGCGGGAGGGATGGGCTACGAGCAGTACTTC. Encoded protein: CASSPLGLAGGMGYEQYF.

At least ten counts were recorded for this clonotype. This sequence joins TRBV6-1 and TRBJ1-2, with 7 bases aligning to TRBD1. From germline, CDR1 is MNHNS and CDR2 SASEGT. The CDR3 is 16 residues long. V was clipped by 5 bases and J by 5 bases; unmatched bases: 14. CDR3 nucleotides: TGTGCCAGCAGTACGACAGGGTACCAGGGTCGGTATGGCTACACCTTC. This translates into CASSTTGYQGRYGYTF.

This clonotype was seen a few times. J is TRBJ2-3 and V is TRBV19, with TRBD2 matching over 9 bases. The CDR3 covers 15 residues. V lost 3 bases to trimming and J lost 6 bases; unmatched junction nucleotides: 7. Germline assignment: CDR1 LNHDA and CDR2 SQIVND (reference sequence). CDR3 coding DNA: TGTGCCAGTAGTATCTCCCTAGCGGGGTGGGATACGCAGTATTTT. It yields the protein CASSISLAGWDTQYF.

The rearrangement links TRBV7-9 to TRBJ2-2, with 13 nucleotides matching TRBD2. The germline V gene has CDR1 SEHNR and CDR2 FQNEAQ (reference sequence). This CDR3 is built from 15 residues. V was pared by 7 bases and J by 5 bases, with 4 bases of the junction left unmatched. CDR3 region: CASTKGLAGTGELFF. The CDR3 DNA follows: TGTGCCAGCACCAAGGGACTAGCGGGGACCGGGGAGCTGTTTTTT.

This clonotype was counted at least ten times. The chain employs TRBV6-1 and TRBJ2-5, with TRBD2 identical over 8 bases. The CDR3 is 14 amino acids. The V segment lost 6 bases and the J segment 5 bases; nucleotides outside the gene matches: 8. Germline lookup yields CDR1 MNHNS and CDR2 SASEGT. CDR3 nucleotide sequence: TGTGCCAGCAGGACCGGGAGGGCCTCGGAGACCCAGTACTTC. Protein: CASRTGRASETQYF.

This clonotype has just a few counts. The rearrangement joins TRBV6-1 to TRBJ1-5, with TRBD1 identical over 11 bases. The V segment lost 4 bases and the J segment 7 bases; nucleotides outside the gene matches: 3. The CDR3 length is 14 residues. Germline CDR1 is MNHNS and CDR2 is SASEGT. The CDR3 DNA is TGTGCCAGCAGTGTGGGACAGGGGGACCAGCCCCAGCATTTT. The encoded protein is CASSVGQGDQPQHF.

V usage is TRBV15 and J usage is TRBJ2-2; TRBD2 matches at 8 bases. Germline trimming cut 1 base from V and 4 bases from J; bases unmatched to any gene: 8. The CDR3 length is 17 residues. Germline V CDR1 and CDR2: LNHNV, YYDKDF (reference sequence). CDR3 nucleotide sequence: TGTGCCACCAGCAGAGCGACCGGGGGGGGCCGCACCGGGGAGCTGTTTTTT. This encodes CATSRATGGGRTGELFF.

The table lists this clonotype with many counts. The chain uses TRBV12-3 or TRBV12-4 and TRBJ1-5; 7 bases are shared with TRBD1. The CDR3 has 15 amino acids. V was pared by 6 bases and J by 1 base, with 6 bases of the junction left unmatched. CDR3 region: CASRLTGMSNQPQHF. Written as DNA, the CDR3 is TGTGCCAGCAGACTGACAGGGATGAGCAATCAGCCCCAGCATTTT.

The chain joins TRBV20-1 to TRBJ2-5; 9 bases are a match to TRBD2. This CDR3 has 15 amino acids. Per the germline V gene, CDR1 is DFQATT and CDR2 is SNEGSKA (reference sequence). V dropped 3 bases and J dropped 2; count of bases not matched to a gene: 7. This CDR3 is CSASGLAGRQETQYF. CDR3 sequence (DNA): TGCAGTGCTAGTGGGCTAGCGGGAAGACAAGAGACCCAGTACTTC.

In the case of this clonotype: Sequence at one end of the junction differs from germline and may be a read error. The rearrangement joins TRBV7-7 to TRBJ1-6, with unresolved D. This CDR3 has 13 amino acids. Germline loops: CDR1 SSHAT, CDR2 FNYEAQ (reference sequence). The CDR3 DNA is TGTGCTAGCAGCCCGAACATCGGTTCACCCCTCCACTTT. The encoded protein is CASSPNIGSPLHF.

There are many counts of this clonotype. J is TRBJ1-4 and V is TRBV29-1; possibly TRBD1 for D (6 bases). Trimming cost V 5 bases and J 8 bases, with 12 bases left between them. CDR3 size: 12 residues. The germline V gene encodes CDR1 SQVTM and CDR2 ANQGSEA. The CDR3 protein is CSVKDSREKLFF. The CDR3 region has the DNA TGCAGCGTTAAGGACAGTCGGGAAAAACTGTTTTTT.

The chain combines TRBV5-4 with TRBJ2-5; D is unresolved. This CDR3 is 14 amino acids long. Germline CDR1 reads SGHNT; CDR2 reads YYREEE (reference sequence). V gave up 0 bases and J gave up 5 bases, with 11 bases separating them. The CDR3 region has the DNA TGTGCCAGCAGCTTGGTGGCCAGGCCGGAGACCCAGTACTTC. Residues: CASSLVARPETQYF.

This clonotype was counted at least ten times. The chain combines TRBV11-2 with TRBJ2-7, with a tentative D call TRBD2 (5 bases). Germline values: CDR1 SGHAT, CDR2 FQNNGV. Trimming left V 6 bases short and J 3 bases short, with 15 bases between. The CDR3 covers 14 residues. The CDR3 DNA reads TGTGCCAGCAGAAAACCCGGGGTTTTCTACGAGCAGTACTTC. It encodes CASRKPGVFYEQYF.

The table lists this clonotype with many counts. This chain connects TRBV28 to TRBJ1-2, with TRBD1 identical over 8 bases. This CDR3 has 15 amino acids. Per germline, CDR1 MDHEN and CDR2 SYDVKM. V was clipped by 3 bases and J by 4 bases; unmatched bases: 7. The CDR3 DNA reads TGTGCCAGCAGTTTCCCGACAGGGGCTGGCTATGGCTACACCTTC. This translates into CASSFPTGAGYGYTF.